The TCR beta chain under discussion was sequenced for a study of blood T cell repertoires in COVID-19. Study context: Sites in the United States, Italy and Spain provided acute and convalescent COVID-19 samples.

The CDR3 consists of 16 residues. Trimming cost V 4 bases and J 1 base; bases outside gene matches: 7. Germline CDR1 and CDR2: LGHNA and YSLEER. Sequencing used immunoSEQ multiplex PCR; TCRdb keeps in-frame clones, though not all of them. The sample has 95,000 to 150,000 clones, roughly four fifths seen once; the top ten hold approximately 4.5%. This chain connects TRBV4-3 to TRBJ2-3; 8 bases match TRBD2. The material sequenced was peripheral blood. This receptor was taken from an older woman with acute or convalescent COVID-19. CDR3 nucleotides: TGCGCCAGCAGCCGGAAGGCGGGGGGCGGCACAGATACGCAGTATTTT. Translated: CASSRKAGGGTDTQYF.